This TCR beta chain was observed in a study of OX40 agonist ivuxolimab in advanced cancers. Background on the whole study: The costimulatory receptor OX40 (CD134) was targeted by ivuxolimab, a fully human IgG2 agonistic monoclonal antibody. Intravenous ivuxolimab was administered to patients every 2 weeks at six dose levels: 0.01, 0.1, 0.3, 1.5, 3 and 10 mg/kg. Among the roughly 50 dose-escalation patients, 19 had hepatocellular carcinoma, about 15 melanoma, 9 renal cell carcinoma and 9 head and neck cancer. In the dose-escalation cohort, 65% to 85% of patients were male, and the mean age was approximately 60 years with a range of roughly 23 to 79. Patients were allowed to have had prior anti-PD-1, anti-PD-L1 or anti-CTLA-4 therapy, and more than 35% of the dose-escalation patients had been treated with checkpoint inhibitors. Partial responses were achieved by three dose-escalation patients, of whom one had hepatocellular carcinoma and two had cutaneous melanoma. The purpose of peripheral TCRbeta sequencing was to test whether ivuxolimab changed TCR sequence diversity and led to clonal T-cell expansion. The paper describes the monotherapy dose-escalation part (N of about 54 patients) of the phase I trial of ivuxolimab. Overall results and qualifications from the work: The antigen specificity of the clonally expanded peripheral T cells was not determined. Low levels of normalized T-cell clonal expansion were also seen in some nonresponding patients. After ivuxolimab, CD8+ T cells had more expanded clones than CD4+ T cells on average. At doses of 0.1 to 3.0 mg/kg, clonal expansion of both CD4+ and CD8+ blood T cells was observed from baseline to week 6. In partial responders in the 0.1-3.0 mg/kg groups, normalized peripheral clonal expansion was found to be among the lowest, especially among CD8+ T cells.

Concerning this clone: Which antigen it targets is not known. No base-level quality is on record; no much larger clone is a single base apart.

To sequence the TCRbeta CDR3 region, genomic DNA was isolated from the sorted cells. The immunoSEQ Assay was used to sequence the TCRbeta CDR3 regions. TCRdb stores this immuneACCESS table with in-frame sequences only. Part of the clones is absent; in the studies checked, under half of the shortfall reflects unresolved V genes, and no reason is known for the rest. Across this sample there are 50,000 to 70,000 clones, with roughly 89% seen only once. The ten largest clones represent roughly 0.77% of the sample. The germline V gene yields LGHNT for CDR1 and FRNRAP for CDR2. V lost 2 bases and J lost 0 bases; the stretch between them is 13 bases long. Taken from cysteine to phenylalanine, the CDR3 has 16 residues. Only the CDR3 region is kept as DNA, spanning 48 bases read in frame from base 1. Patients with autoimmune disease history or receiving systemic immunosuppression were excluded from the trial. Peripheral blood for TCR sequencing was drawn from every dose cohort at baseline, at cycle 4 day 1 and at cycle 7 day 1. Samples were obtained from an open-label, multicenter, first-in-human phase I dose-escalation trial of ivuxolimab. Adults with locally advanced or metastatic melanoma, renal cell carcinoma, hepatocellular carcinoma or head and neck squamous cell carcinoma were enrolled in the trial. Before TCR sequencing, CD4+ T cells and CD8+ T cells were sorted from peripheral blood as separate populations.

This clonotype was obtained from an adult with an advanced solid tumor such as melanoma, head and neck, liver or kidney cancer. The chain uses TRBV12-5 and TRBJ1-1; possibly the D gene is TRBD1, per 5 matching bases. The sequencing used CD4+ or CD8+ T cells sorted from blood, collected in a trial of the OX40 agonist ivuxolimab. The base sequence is TGTGCTAGTGGTTTGCCCCGGGGGGGAGTGAACACTGAAGCTTTCTTT. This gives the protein CASGLPRGGVNTEAFF.